This T cell receptor beta chain was sequenced in a study of T-cell memory formation after mild COVID-19. Germline V lookup: CDR1 SEHNR, CDR2 FQNEAQ (reference sequence). The CDR3 loop spans 13 amino acids. Deletions cut 5 bases from V and 6 bases from J, with 13 bases between. In regard to this clonotype: Its antigen remains unknown.

General study findings and limits: Researchers could not confirm that second-wave clones peaking on day 37 targeted SARS-CoV-2. Memory cells collected pre-infection included some clones that later responded, suggesting cross-reactive memory joined. CD4+ contracting clones lay mainly in CM and EM, CD8+ ones in EMRA.

Each CDR3 protein is one row after TCRdb ran MiXCR on the 5' RACE reads. The sample consists of 410,000 or so distinct CDR3 sequences, 23% of them appearing once. Specimen: PBMCs or a T cell subset sorted from them (not recorded which). This clonotype originated in an adult woman who had mild COVID-19 (a few samples of this study predate the infection). Cell type and time point are not known. This rearrangement joins TRBV7-9 to TRBJ1-1; D perhaps matches TRBD1 (5 bases). DNA for the CDR3: TGTGCCAGCAGCCGGGACGGCGGCTCTGAAGCTTTCTTT. Protein product: CASSRDGGSEAFF.